This TCR beta chain was sequenced during a study of blood T cell repertoires in COVID-19. Researchers sorted participants into cohorts using their self-reported clinical history. Sequenced by immunoSEQ multiplex PCR; TCRdb stores in-frame clones only, minus some. This table has approximately 380,000 clones, approximately 90% appearing once. The CDR3 is made up of 16 amino acids. Germline lookup yields CDR1 SGDLS and CDR2 YYNGEE. Between the trimmed V and J ends, which lost 3 bases and 3 bases, there was a span of 19 bases. This receptor was identified in a woman aged 40 to 50 who had been exposed to COVID-19. The chain joins TRBV9 to TRBJ2-7, with D possibly TRBD2 on 6 matching bases. Sequencing was carried out using PBMCs or T cells enriched from blood (not recorded which). As DNA, the CDR3 is TGTGCCAGCAGCGCCGTGGCTAGCGATACTAACTACGAGCAGTACTTC. Its protein is CASSAVASDTNYEQYF.